This TCR beta chain appears in the sequencing data of a study of shared clonotypes between healthy human individuals. Study background: Per donor, three plates held CD4 naive cells, three held CD4 memory, two held CD8 naive and one held CD8 memory. Whole-study results and caveats: Some clonotypes were shared by all four sorted-subset donors, while others were not shared. The non-shared ones had lower generation probabilities than the shared ones.

This was a deep-level run. The repertoire was sequenced with immunoSEQ multiplex PCR; TCRdb's copy has only in-frame clones and lacks some. This table has some 1 million clones, about 75% appearing once. About this clone: As yet, its antigen is unknown.

V was pared by 5 bases and J by 4 bases, with 7 bases of the junction left unmatched. Per the germline V gene, CDR1 is SGHRS and CDR2 is YFSETQ. The CDR3 totals 15 residues. CD4+ cell separation produced CD45RA+ naive and CD45RA-negative memory subsets. The TCR comes from a man younger than 35 in good health. Specimen: memory CD4+ T cells sorted from blood. Subset in this sample: CD45RA-negative fraction. This chain joins TRBV5-1 and TRBJ2-2; 8 nucleotides align to TRBD1. The CDR3 DNA reads TGCGCCAGCAGGGCATTTACAGGGGGCACCGGGGAGCTGTTTTTT. This codes for CASRAFTGGTGELFF.